Below, one T cell receptor beta chain is given with its context. Its antigen is undetermined. Here immunoSEQ multiplex PCR was the method, and the copy in TCRdb shows in-frame clones only, minus some. Here the sample spans tens of thousands of clones, around nine tenths being singletons. The data originate from a study of OX40 agonist ivuxolimab in advanced cancers. Study overall: Partial response was recorded in three patients: one hepatocellular carcinoma and two cutaneous melanoma cases. Study outcomes and limitations: Among the nonresponders, some also had low normalized T-cell clonal expansion. In CD8+ T cells, expanded clones were on average more numerous than in CD4+.

J gave up 2 bases and V 5 bases, and 5 bases lay outside the gene matches. Germline-derived CDR1 and CDR2 are SGHRS and YFSETQ. There are 15 residues in the CDR3. This specimen consisted of CD4+ or CD8+ T cells sorted from blood, obtained in a trial of the OX40 agonist ivuxolimab. The origin of this receptor is an adult with an advanced solid tumor such as melanoma, head and neck, liver or kidney cancer. The chain recombines TRBV5-1 with TRBJ2-2, with TRBD2 matching over 8 bases. The CDR3 bases are TGCGCCAGCAGTGCAGCGGGAGCTAACACCGGGGAGCTGTTTTTT. It translates to CASSAAGANTGELFF.